This T cell receptor beta chain appears in the sequencing data of a study of long-term antiretroviral therapy in people with HIV. Study-wide context: The 2015 immediate-ART recommendation came about a decade after the earliest samples.

This clone was detected a few times. Its cognate antigen is unknown. The germline V and J ends were trimmed by 9 bases and 1 base, with 12 bases remaining between them. The CDR3 covers 13 residues. Per germline, CDR1 LNHNV and CDR2 YYDKDF (reference sequence). Samples were assayed with immunoSEQ v3.0 at survey level. Profiling relied on immunoSEQ multiplex PCR, and the TCRdb table lists in-frame clones only, not all of them. Seen here are about 11,000 clones, around three quarters observed once, and the top ten hold over 15%. Study-level points and caveats: Patients on ART gained diversity, which nonetheless stayed below transplant donor controls.

Every sample had roughly 0.95-10 million cryopreserved PBMC in it before DNA extraction. The source of this sequence is a man aged 25-40 years with HIV. Sequencing was performed on unsorted PBMCs, taken at the start of antiretroviral therapy, before treatment. The chain joins TRBV15 to TRBJ1-1; no firm D call. The CDR3 coding sequence is TGTGCCACATCCGACGGCCGGAACACTGAAGCTTTCTTT. Its protein is CATSDGRNTEAFF.